The table lists the clone carrying this T cell receptor delta chain with a few counts. Its antigen is currently unknown. A read error likely explains why the TCRdb protein, taken from a much larger clone, differs from this DNA's translation at residue 7; the protein shown is translated from the DNA. TCRdb made new clone calls on the RT-PCR reads using CATT. The sample lists roughly 620 delta-chain clones, 10% to 14% occurring once. Germline V gene data show CDR1 as GEAIGNYY and CDR2 as EKD. V was clipped by 4 bases and J by 0 bases, with 14 bases between them. This CDR3 has 15 amino acids. The data originate from a study of gammadelta T cells in human blood. Regarding the study as a whole: Right after birth, innate γδ T cells reportedly expanded polyclonally after microbial exposure.

The receptor comes from a human donor. J is TRDJ1 and V is TRDV2; no clear D gene. Specimen: Vgamma9Vdelta2 gamma-delta T cells from adult blood. CDR3 loop: CACDSLRDNTDKLIF. The CDR3 region has the DNA TGTGCCTGTGATTCACTGAGGGACAACACCGATAAACTCATCTTT.